This T cell receptor beta chain comes out of a study of OX40 agonist ivuxolimab in advanced cancers. About the study: With a range of about 23 to 90, age averaged 60 years, and 65% to 85% were male.

Study-level findings and limits: Expanded clones were, on average, more numerous in CD8+ T cells than in CD4+.

This clone was observed once. The antigen remains unidentified. Profiled with immunoSEQ multiplex PCR; TCRdb holds only in-frame clones, not every one. Among fewer than 75,000 clones, 88% were seen once, and the ten largest hold around 0.65%. The CDR3 is 13 amino acids. Trimming took 4 bases from V and 12 from J; bases not matched to a gene: 9. Germline V CDR1 and CDR2: MNHEY, SMNVEV (reference sequence). This specimen consisted of CD4+ or CD8+ T cells sorted from blood, obtained in a trial of the OX40 agonist ivuxolimab. This TCR came from an adult with an advanced solid tumor such as melanoma, head and neck, liver or kidney cancer. This chain uses TRBV27 with TRBJ2-1, with 7 bases aligning to TRBD1. CDR3 nucleotides: TGTGCCAGCAGTTCTCCACAGGGGATGATGCAGTTCTTC. Translated: CASSSPQGMMQFF.